This T cell receptor beta chain derives from a study of patients and donors after allogeneic stem cell transplantation (dated by TCRdb to the early 2020s). Libraries were prepared through RT-PCR. Instrument used: NextSeq 550. TCRdb reprocessed the public reads (quality trimming at Q25 with fastp, clone calling with MiXCR) and kept in-frame beta chains. All rows with the same CDR3 protein become a single entry with the most common DNA and genes. For this sample the table gives 100,000 to 120,000 distinct CDR3 sequences, of which roughly 35% were detected only once. Of the sample, around 27% falls within the top ten clones. Worth noting for this clonotype: Its antigen is unknown. Base quality data are lacking; no much larger clone is found one base away.

From cysteine to phenylalanine, the CDR3 is 12 amino acids long. Here the CDR3 DNA is all that survives: 36 bases in frame from base 1. CDR1 and CDR2, looked up from the germline V gene, are KGHSH and LQKENI. The V end loses 0 bases and the J end loses 7 bases, and a stretch of 7 bases separates them. The chain employs TRBV18 and TRBJ2-7; no D gene call is confident. Sequencing was performed on blood, either unsorted or a sorted T cell fraction (not recorded which). This clonotype was sampled from a human donor who was either an allogeneic HSCT recipient or a stem cell or donor lymphocyte infusion donor (not recorded which). It is not recorded whose cells these are; they may come from a transplant donor. The DNA sequence is given as TGTGCCAGCTCACCACCGGGCGGAGAGCAGTACTTC. It encodes CASSPPGGEQYF.